The 2 T cell receptor beta chains reported below all come from one sample, sequenced in a study of shared clonotypes between healthy human individuals (dated by TCRdb to about 2020). Libraries were made using the immunoSEQ multiplex PCR assay. TCRdb limited this immuneACCESS table to in-frame rearrangements with V and J called. A share of clones is missing; checked studies link under half to unresolved V genes, and the rest is unexplained. The sample contains 1.5 million to 1.9 million clones, around 98% of them found a single time. Jointly, the top ten make up about 0.4% of the sample. The sequencing input was naive CD4+ T cells sorted from blood. Sample cell subset or site, as interpreted from the label and publication: CD45RA+ positively selected. All receptors come from a man aged 30 to 45 in good health.

The chain combines TRBV5-4 with TRBJ2-5, with D perhaps matching TRBD1 or TRBD2 (6 bases each). The CDR3 is 13 residues long. The ends were cut back, 6 bases at V and 6 bases at J, with 15 bases in the middle. The V gene's germline CDR1 is SGHNT and CDR2 YYREEE (reference sequence). The CDR3 nucleotides read TGTGCCAGCATGAGTCGAGGGGGGAAGACCCAGTACTTC. This gives the protein CASMSRGGKTQYF.

The genes are TRBV7-6 and TRBJ2-7; TRBD2 is a possible D gene (6 bases). V was clipped by 5 bases and J by 3 bases, with 17 bases between them. Per the germline V gene, CDR1 is SGHVS and CDR2 is FNYEAQ. The CDR3 is made up of 15 amino acids. CDR3 bases: TGTGCCAGCAGCCCCAGACTAGACGCTAACTACGAGCAGTACTTC. This encodes CASSPRLDANYEQYF.